These 24 T cell receptor beta chains were all obtained from the same sample, sequenced in a study of CD8+CD57+ T cells in acquired aplastic anemia. Flow cytometry had shown expanded CD8+CD57+ cells in the patients chosen for sequencing. The template for TCR beta VDJ and CDR3 sequence profiling was genomic DNA. TCRdb itself ran the reads through MiXCR, one entry per CDR3 protein. Among roughly 180,000 distinct CDR3 sequences listed, roughly 60% were seen once. The sequencing sample was made of sorted CD4+, CD8+, or CD8+CD57+ T cells (not recorded which) from PBMCs. The receptors were gathered from a human donor with aplastic anemia.

This clonotype turned up a few times. Sequence at one end of the junction differs from germline and may be a read error. The chain employs TRBV5-1 and TRBJ1-6; D not certain. Germline V gene data show CDR1 as SGHRS and CDR2 as YFSETQ. This CDR3 spans 15 amino acids. CDR3 sequence: CASSLGPTTNSPLHF. The CDR3, as DNA: TGTGCCAGCAGCTTAGGGCCCACGACCAATTCACCCCTCCACTTT.

The rearrangement uses TRBV7-9 and TRBJ1-5; D perhaps matches TRBD1 (6 bases). V was shortened by 11 bases and J by 6 bases, with 14 bases between the two germline ends. This CDR3 contains 12 residues. Germline loops: CDR1 SEHNR, CDR2 FQNEAQ (reference sequence). The CDR3 sequence is CAQWGASQPQHF. The DNA of the CDR3 is TGTGCCCAGTGGGGGGCAAGTCAGCCCCAGCATTTT. Drawing the rest from reference TRBV7-9 and TRBJ1-5, the complete variable domain is DTGVSQNPRHKITKRGQNVTFRCDPISEHNRLYWYRQTLGQGPEFLTYFQNEAQLEKSRLLSDRFSAERPKGSFSTLEIQRTEQGDSAMYLCAQWGASQPQHFGDGTRLSIL.

This clonotype was observed a few times. This clone may be a read error of a much larger clone one base away. The rearrangement uses TRBV5-1 and TRBJ2-7, with D unresolved. CDR3 length: 12 amino acids. V was shortened by 4 bases and J by 5 bases, with 10 bases between the two germline ends. Germline V gene data show CDR1 as SGHRS and CDR2 as YFSETQ. CDR3 nucleotide sequence: TGCGCCAGCAGCGAGGTAAGGAACGAGCAGTACTTC. Its protein product is CASSEVRNEQYF.

For this clonotype: A much larger clone sits a single nucleotide away, making a read error possible. This sequence joins TRBV7-3 and TRBJ2-2, with D unclear. The CDR3 loop spans 12 amino acids. V was trimmed by 4 bases and J by 7 bases, leaving 7 bases between them. CDR1 SGHTA and CDR2 FQGTGA come from the germline V gene. This CDR3 is CASSWASGELFF. DNA of the CDR3: TGTGCCAGCAGCTGGGCGAGCGGGGAGCTGTTTTTT.

CDR3 DNA sequence: TGTGCCAGTAGTAACATGGGCTCACCCCTCCACTTT. Translated, it gives CASSNMGSPLHF. The chain employs TRBV19 and TRBJ1-6; D gene uncertain. The germline V and J ends were trimmed by 4 bases and 10 bases, with 8 bases remaining between them. The CDR3 sequence is 12 residues long. The germline gives CDR1 LNHDA, CDR2 SQIVND (reference sequence).

This clonotype was observed a few times. J is TRBJ1-3 and V is TRBV25-1; D not resolved. V lost 10 bases and J 0 bases, leaving 10 bases between the germline ends. Germline-derived CDR1 and CDR2 are MGHDK and SYGVNS. CDR3 length: 13 amino acids. The CDR3 region is CATTSISGNTIYF. The CDR3 DNA reads TGTGCCACCACCTCTATCTCTGGAAACACCATATATTTT.

The table lists this clonotype with a count of one. A read error may account for a junction end that differs from germline. The chain uses TRBV25-1 and TRBJ2-2; D possibly corresponds to TRBD2 (5 bases). CDR1 is MGHDK, CDR2 SYGVNS, per germline. This CDR3 is 13 amino acids long. The CDR3 coding sequence is TGTGCCAGCAGTGAATATGCCACCGGGGAGCTGCTTTTT. Protein product: CASSEYATGELLF. Full variable domain (rest looked up from reference TRBV25-1 and TRBJ2-2): EADIYQTPRYLVIGTGKKITLECSQTMGHDKMYWYQQDPGMELHLIHYSYGVNSTEKGDLSSESTVSRIRTEHFPLTLESARPSHTSQYLCASSEYATGELLFGEGSRLTVL.

This rearrangement joins TRBV15 to TRBJ2-1; D might be TRBD1 (6 bases). The CDR3 runs 15 residues. V gave up 1 base and J gave up 4 bases, with 11 bases separating them. Germline V gene data show CDR1 as LNHNV and CDR2 as YYDKDF (reference sequence). CDR3 residues: CATSRVGQSYNEQFF. DNA of the CDR3: TGTGCCACCAGCAGAGTCGGACAGAGTTACAATGAGCAGTTCTTC. The full variable domain, completed using reference TRBV15 and TRBJ2-1, is DAMVIQNPRYQVTQFGKPVTLSCSQTLNHNVMYWYQQKSSQAPKLLFHYYDKDFNNEADTPDNFQSRRPNTSFCFLDIRSPGLGDTAMYLCATSRVGQSYNEQFFGPGTRLTVL.

In its sample, this clonotype was seen many times. The gene calls are TRBV15 and TRBJ1-1, with D unresolved. This CDR3 has 15 residues. Between the trimmed V and J ends, which lost 4 bases and 3 bases, there was a span of 15 bases. Germline assignment: CDR1 LNHNV and CDR2 YYDKDF (reference sequence). The CDR3 spells CATSTVFKSHTEAFF. CDR3 coding DNA: TGTGCCACCAGCACCGTTTTCAAGTCCCACACTGAAGCTTTCTTT. Full variable domain (outside the CDR3, taken from reference TRBV15 and TRBJ1-1): DAMVIQNPRYQVTQFGKPVTLSCSQTLNHNVMYWYQQKSSQAPKLLFHYYDKDFNNEADTPDNFQSRRPNTSFCFLDIRSPGLGDTAMYLCATSTVFKSHTEAFFGQGTRLTVV.

The chain links TRBV9 to TRBJ2-7, with 7 bases aligning to TRBD1. Looked up from germline, CDR1 is SGDLS and CDR2 is YYNGEE. V lost 3 bases and J lost 3; bases outside the gene matches: 6. The CDR3 covers 14 residues. The DNA for the CDR3 is TGTGCCAGCAGCGAGGGGGCTGACGGCTACGAGCAGTACTTC. Translation: CASSEGADGYEQYF.

The chain has TRBV7-9 and TRBJ2-1; 8 positions match TRBD1. CDR3 length equals 16 residues. V gave up 2 bases and J gave up 1 base; unmatched junction bases: 4. Germline lookup yields CDR1 SEHNR and CDR2 FQNEAQ (reference sequence). The CDR3 sequence: CASSLTGQGSYNEQFF. For the CDR3, the DNA is TGTGCCAGCAGCTTAACCGGACAGGGATCCTACAATGAGCAGTTCTTC.

Concerning this clonotype itself: Germline and junction disagree at one end, which may indicate a read error. The chain has TRBV19 and TRBJ2-1; 7 nucleotides agree with TRBD2. This CDR3 contains 14 residues. CDR1 and CDR2 from the germline V gene are LNHDA and SQIVND (reference sequence). CDR3 bases: TGTGCCAGTAGTATCGGCGGGGGTAACAATGAGCAGCTCTTC. Translating it yields CASSIGGGNNEQLF.

The rearrangement joins TRBV7-2 to TRBJ2-3; 9 bases line up with TRBD2. Germline CDR1 is SGHTA and CDR2 is FQGNSA. This CDR3 spans 15 amino acids. Trimming took 4 bases from V and 3 from J; bases not matched to a gene: 5. CDR3 bases: TGTGCCAGCAGCTACGATAGCGGGGGTACAGATACGCAGTATTTT. As protein: CASSYDSGGTDTQYF.

V is TRBV9 and J is TRBJ1-4, with D possibly being TRBD1 (5 bases). CDR1 is SGDLS and CDR2 is YYNGEE in the germline V gene. This CDR3 has 15 amino acids. V shed 3 bases and J shed 0 bases, with 9 bases lying between them. CDR3 sequence reads: CASSGGDATNEKLFF. CDR3 coding DNA: TGTGCCAGCAGCGGGGGGGACGCAACTAATGAAAAACTGTTTTTT.

This clonotype came up many times. The chain links TRBV4-1 to TRBJ1-2; D is undetermined. The CDR3 spans 15 residues. Between the trimmed V and J ends, which lost 0 bases and 2 bases, there was a span of 10 bases. Germline CDR1 and CDR2: MGHRA and YSYEKL. CDR3 DNA sequence: TGCGCCAGCAGCCAAGATTTTGCAGACAACTATGGCTACACCTTC. It codes for CASSQDFADNYGYTF.

The V and J genes are TRBV20-1 and TRBJ1-5; D call uncertain. Germline-derived CDR1 and CDR2 are DFQATT and SNEGSKA (reference sequence). This CDR3 contains 14 residues. Trimming stripped 0 bases from V and 4 bases from J, with 10 bases between. The CDR3 is CSARDISRNQPQHF. The CDR3 bases are TGCAGTGCTAGAGATATCTCCAGGAATCAGCCCCAGCATTTT.

At least ten counts were recorded for this clonotype. V is TRBV7-8 and J is TRBJ2-7, with TRBD2 as a possible D gene (6 bases). The germline V gene encodes CDR1 SGHVS and CDR2 FQNEAQ. The CDR3 length is 15 residues. V was pared by 0 bases and J by 3 bases, with 12 bases between. CDR3 coding DNA: TGTGCCAGCAGCTTAGCGGGGGGACCGAGCTACGAGCAGTACTTC. Amino acid sequence: CASSLAGGPSYEQYF.

About this clonotype: An end of the junction differs from the germline gene, which may be a read error. The chain uses TRBV11-1 and TRBJ2-7; D is unresolved. There are 15 residues in the CDR3. CDR1 is SGHAT and CDR2 is FQDESV in the germline V gene (reference sequence). The chain's CDR3 is CASSLSGARPWEQYF. The CDR3 DNA follows: TGCGCCAGCAGCTTGTCCGGCGCCAGGCCCTGGGAGCAGTACTTC.

CDR3 nucleotide sequence: TGTGCCAGCAGCGCACGGGAGGTCCCTGGGGGCTACGAGCAGTACTTC. Its translation: CASSAREVPGGYEQYF. The chain employs TRBV7-6 and TRBJ2-7, with 7 bases that match TRBD2. The germline V gene encodes CDR1 SGHVS and CDR2 FNYEAQ. This CDR3 region has 16 residues. V shed 5 bases and J 3 bases; nucleotides not matched to a gene: 13.

This clonotype came up once. The chain is built from TRBV20-1 and TRBJ2-3; no definite D call. Trimming took off 4 bases at V and 0 bases at J, with 5 bases between the two ends. The CDR3 runs 12 residues. Germline values: CDR1 DFQATT, CDR2 SNEGSKA (reference sequence). In DNA form, the CDR3 reads TGCAGTGCTAAGGTCAGCACAGATACGCAGTATTTT. Its translation is CSAKVSTDTQYF.

This clonotype was counted many times. V usage is TRBV10-2 and J usage is TRBJ1-2; D remains unclear. This CDR3 has 16 amino acids. Trimming left V 6 bases short and J 0 bases short, with 17 bases between. CDR1 and CDR2 (germline): WSHSY, SAAADI. CDR3 nucleotide sequence: TGCGCCAGCAGCGACCGGGCCCTTCCCGCTAACTATGGCTACACCTTC. Translated, it gives CASSDRALPANYGYTF.

In this sample, this clonotype turned up a few times. This rearrangement joins TRBV4-1 to TRBJ2-3, with 7 bases fitting TRBD2. V lost 3 bases and J lost 14; bases outside the gene matches: 11. The CDR3 loop spans 13 amino acids. Germline V gives CDR1 MGHRA, CDR2 YSYEKL. DNA of the CDR3: TGCGCCAGCAGCCACCCAAGGACTAGTAGCACGTATTTT. Amino acid sequence: CASSHPRTSSTYF.

The sample holds a few counts of this clonotype. The rearrangement joins TRBV7-2 to TRBJ2-7; D is unresolved. The CDR3 sequence is 14 residues long. Germline lookup yields CDR1 SGHTA and CDR2 FQGNSA. V lost 1 base to trimming and J lost 3 bases, with 10 bases between them. The CDR3 DNA is TGTGCCAGCAGCTTAGGCGCCAGAGACTACGAGCAGTACTTC. This translates into CASSLGARDYEQYF.

This clonotype has just one count. This chain joins TRBV24-1 and TRBJ2-2; D uncertain. V lost 3 bases to trimming and J lost 5 bases, with 15 bases between them. Germline V gives CDR1 KGHDR, CDR2 SFDVKD. CDR3 length equals 16 residues. The CDR3 here is CATSDTPGPGTGELFF. The DNA for the CDR3 is TGTGCCACCAGTGATACTCCGGGTCCCGGGACCGGGGAGCTGTTTTTT.